This paragraph reports one TCR beta chain. The antigen this receptor binds is unknown. No per-base quality is available; no much larger clone lies one base away. The source of the sample is a study of identical twins (dated by TCRdb to about 2016). Concerning the study at large: To test whether fetal clonotypes persist, the study used deep sequencing on TCR alpha and beta repertoires from monozygotic twins, unrelated adults of various ages, and cord blood. To rule out contamination, replicate twin experiments were performed at different times with different library preparation protocols. General study outcomes and caveats: Abundant cord blood beta clonotypes had fewer insertions, young adult naive repertoires showed a similar but weaker trend, and memory repertoires showed no such trend. In monozygotic twins, recombination models systematically underestimated out-of-frame TCR alpha sharing, but the models matched the sharing seen between unrelated individuals. Zero-insertion analyses could be partly confounded by invariant T cells such as MAIT and iNKT, although diverse VJ usage argued against such confounding for most clonotypes. Conclusions relied on cross-sectional statistical analysis, since the same donors could not be followed over many years. A weaker excess of twin sharing was found in beta out-of-frame sequences because the signal-to-noise ratio was lowered by fewer shared sequences. Compared with coincidental sharing between unrelated individuals, out-of-frame TCR alpha sequences shared between twins had an excess of sequences with low generation probability.

Every donor in the study was a healthy Caucasian. Three unrelated non-twin adults were also sequenced: a male aged 18 to 30, a male aged 50 to 60 and a female aged 50 to 60. Miltenyi CD45RO+ enrichment and human naive T-cell isolation kits were used to isolate memory (CD45RO+) and naive T cells from PBMC. The library was produced with 5' RACE. The instrument was an Illumina HiSeq 2000. Template switching added a universal primer binding site, and the final cDNA carried a unique molecular identifier that allowed TCR cDNA molecules to be counted accurately. First-strand cDNA for TCR alpha and beta chains was synthesized from specific primers in the conserved constant-segment region. To control for contamination, every cDNA library carried two barcodes: a SMART-Mk sample barcode plus Illumina barcodes. TruSeq adapter sequences, together with Illumina sample barcodes, were added in two successive PCR steps. Sequencing of the TCR alpha and beta cDNA libraries was done on the Illumina HiSeq platform using custom primers. The paper's data handling went like this. Raw reads were processed with MiGEC to extract unique molecular identifiers, and MiXCR was used to determine CDR3 positions. For each individual, recombination models were inferred using an EM algorithm with the repgenHMM and IGoR tools. Shared clonotypes were analyzed with the tcR package in R, and sharing was normalized by the product of cloneset sizes. Out-of-frame nonproductive sequences were analyzed to study raw recombination free of thymic and clonal selection effects. The public reads were quality trimmed at Q25 with fastp and then assembled into clones with MiXCR by TCRdb, keeping productive beta chains. All rows with the same CDR3 protein become a single entry with the most common DNA and genes. The V and J calls were not made by the authors but by TCRdb's processing. Present in this sample are about 390,000 distinct CDR3 sequences, around 9% of which were seen just once. The top ten clones comprise 8% to 10% of the sample.

The receptor was isolated from a woman aged 45-65 years in good health. What was sequenced was naive T cells sorted from blood. Read against the paper, the sample's cell subset or site label means: cells isolated with a human naive T-cell isolation kit.

The bases are TGTGCCAGCAGCCCAGGTCTGGGCCAAGAGACCCAGTACTTC. It is translated as CASSPGLGQETQYF. The rearrangement combines TRBV6-6 with TRBJ2-5, with the D gene not clear enough to name. CDR1 and CDR2 are drawn from the germline V gene (reference sequence): MNHNY, SVGAGI. V and J lose 6 bases and 1 base, and a span of 12 bases separates them. The CDR3 spans 14 residues, from the cysteine through the phenylalanine. Of the read, only the CDR3 DNA is kept; its 42 bases are in frame from base 1.